This TCR beta chain was retrieved from a study of technical replicates of blood from a handful of donors. This table comes from immunoSEQ multiplex PCR, and its TCRdb copy is limited to in-frame clones, with some not included. In the table there are 65,000 to 90,000 clones, about 91% of which are singletons. Germline V gene sequence: CDR1 SQVTM, CDR2 ANQGSEA. The CDR3 has 13 residues. V gave up 7 bases and J gave up 4 bases, with 16 bases separating them. Sequencing input: T cells isolated from PBMCs. V usage is TRBV29-1 and J usage is TRBJ1-2; no firm D call. The TCR sequence derives from a human donor in good health. The CDR3 reads CSGDEGESYGYTF. The DNA for the CDR3 is TGCAGCGGGGATGAGGGAGAATCCTATGGCTACACCTTC.